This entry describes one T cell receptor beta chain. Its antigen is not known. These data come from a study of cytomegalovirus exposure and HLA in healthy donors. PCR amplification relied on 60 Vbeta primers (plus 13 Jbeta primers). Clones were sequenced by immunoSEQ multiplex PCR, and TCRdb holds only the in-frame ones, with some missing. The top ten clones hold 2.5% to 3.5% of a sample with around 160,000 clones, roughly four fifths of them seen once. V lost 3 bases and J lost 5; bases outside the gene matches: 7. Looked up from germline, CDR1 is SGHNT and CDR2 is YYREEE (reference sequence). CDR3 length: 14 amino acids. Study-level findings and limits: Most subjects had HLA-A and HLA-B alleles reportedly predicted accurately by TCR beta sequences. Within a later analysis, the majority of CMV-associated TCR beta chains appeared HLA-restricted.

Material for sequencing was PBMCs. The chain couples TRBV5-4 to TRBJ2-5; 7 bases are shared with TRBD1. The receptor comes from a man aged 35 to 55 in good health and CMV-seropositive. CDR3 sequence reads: CASSSPPQGETQYF. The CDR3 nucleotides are TGTGCCAGCAGCTCCCCACCACAGGGGGAGACCCAGTACTTC.